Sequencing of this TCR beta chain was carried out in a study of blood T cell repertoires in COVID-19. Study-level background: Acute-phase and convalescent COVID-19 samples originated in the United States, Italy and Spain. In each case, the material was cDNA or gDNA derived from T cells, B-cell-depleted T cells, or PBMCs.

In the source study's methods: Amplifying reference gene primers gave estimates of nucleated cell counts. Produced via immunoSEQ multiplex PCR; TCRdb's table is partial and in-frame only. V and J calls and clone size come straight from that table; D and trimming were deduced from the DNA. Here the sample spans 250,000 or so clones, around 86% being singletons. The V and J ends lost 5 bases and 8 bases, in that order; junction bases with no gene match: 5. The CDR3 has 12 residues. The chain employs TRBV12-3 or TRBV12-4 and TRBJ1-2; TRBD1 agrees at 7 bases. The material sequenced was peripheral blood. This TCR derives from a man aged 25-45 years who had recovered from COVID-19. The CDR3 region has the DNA TGTGCCAGCAGTACAGGGGTGTTGGGCTACACCTTC. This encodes CASSTGVLGYTF.